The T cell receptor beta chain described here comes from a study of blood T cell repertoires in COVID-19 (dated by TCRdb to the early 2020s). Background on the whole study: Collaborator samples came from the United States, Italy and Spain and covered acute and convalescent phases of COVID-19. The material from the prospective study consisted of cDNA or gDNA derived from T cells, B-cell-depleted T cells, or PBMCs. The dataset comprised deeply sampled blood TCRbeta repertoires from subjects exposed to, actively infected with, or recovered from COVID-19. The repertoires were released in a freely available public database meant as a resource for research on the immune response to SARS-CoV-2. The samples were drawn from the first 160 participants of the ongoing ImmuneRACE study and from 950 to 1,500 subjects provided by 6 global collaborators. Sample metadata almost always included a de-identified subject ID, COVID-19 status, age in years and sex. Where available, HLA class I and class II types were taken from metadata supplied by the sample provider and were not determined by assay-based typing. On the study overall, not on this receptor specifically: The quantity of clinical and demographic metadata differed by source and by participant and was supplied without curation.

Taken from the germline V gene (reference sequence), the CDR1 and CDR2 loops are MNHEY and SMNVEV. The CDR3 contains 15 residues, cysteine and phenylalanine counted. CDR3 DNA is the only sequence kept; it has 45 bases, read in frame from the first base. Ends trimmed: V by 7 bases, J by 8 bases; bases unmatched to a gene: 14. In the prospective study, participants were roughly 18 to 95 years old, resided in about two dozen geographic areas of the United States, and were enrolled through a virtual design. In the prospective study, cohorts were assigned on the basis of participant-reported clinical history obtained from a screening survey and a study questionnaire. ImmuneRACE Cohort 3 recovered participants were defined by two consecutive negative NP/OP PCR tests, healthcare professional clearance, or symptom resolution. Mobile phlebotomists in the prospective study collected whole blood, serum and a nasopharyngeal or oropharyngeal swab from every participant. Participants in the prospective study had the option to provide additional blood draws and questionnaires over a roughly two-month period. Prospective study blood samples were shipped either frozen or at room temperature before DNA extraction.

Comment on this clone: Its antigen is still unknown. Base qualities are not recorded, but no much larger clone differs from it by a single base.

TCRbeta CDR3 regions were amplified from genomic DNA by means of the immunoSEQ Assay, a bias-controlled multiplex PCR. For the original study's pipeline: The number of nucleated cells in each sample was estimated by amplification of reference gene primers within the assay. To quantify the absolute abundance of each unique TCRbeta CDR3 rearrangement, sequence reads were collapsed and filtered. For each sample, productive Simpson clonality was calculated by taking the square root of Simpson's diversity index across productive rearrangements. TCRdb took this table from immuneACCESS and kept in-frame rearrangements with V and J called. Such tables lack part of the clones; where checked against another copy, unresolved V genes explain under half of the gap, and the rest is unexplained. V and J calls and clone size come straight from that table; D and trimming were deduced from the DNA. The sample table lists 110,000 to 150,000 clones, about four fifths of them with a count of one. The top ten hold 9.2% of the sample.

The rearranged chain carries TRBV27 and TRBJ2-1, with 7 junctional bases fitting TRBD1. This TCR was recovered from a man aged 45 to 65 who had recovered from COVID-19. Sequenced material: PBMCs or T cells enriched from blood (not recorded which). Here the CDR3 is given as CASIPTRQGVDEQFF. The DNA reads TGTGCCAGCATCCCGACCCGGCAGGGGGTGGATGAGCAGTTCTTC.